The rows below give T cell receptor beta chains drawn from one sample of a study of blood T cell repertoires in COVID-19. Assay used: immunoSEQ multiplex PCR; TCRdb lists only in-frame clones, some missing. The data contain more than 85,000 clones, about 80% of them singletons. Sequencing was performed on peripheral blood. The receptors were sampled from a man between 65 and 85 years old with acute or convalescent COVID-19. CDR3s include the opening cysteine and the closing phenylalanine or tryptophan.

v_gene | CDR3aa
TRBV3-1/TRBV3-2 | CASSQGVGGGYTF
TRBV7-3 | CASSRGTGETQYF
TRBV9 | CASSVDGSTYNEQFF
TRBV9 | CASSVEDRGDNYGYTF
TRBV19 | CASRGRAGTDYSYEQYF
TRBV7-9 | CASSPLSGGILLYEQYF
TRBV29-1 | CSVEDSGIQPDTQYF
TRBV15 | CATSRPGQFLGPQHF
TRBV5-1 | CASTLGGGGTEAFF
TRBV7-2 | CASSLARMNTEAFF
TRBV6-5 | CASSRGEGPYNEQFF
TRBV6-5 | CASRTGGYSNQPQHF
TRBV5-1 | CVSSFPVGSSGANVLTF
TRBV4-1 | CASSQAPGTGELFF
TRBV25-1 | CASSEYSGYEQYF
TRBV7-3 | CASSPHPGEQYF
TRBV19 | CASGQGGETQYF
TRBV19 | CATQREGTDTQYF
TRBV5-1 | CASSLATVNYGYTF
TRBV19 | CASSIGGKNYGYTF
TRBV5-1 | CASSPGATESYEQYF
TRBV5-1 | CASSLTVNTGELFF
TRBV5-1 | CASSLSLAAYEQYF
TRBV9 | CASSEAGTKSPLHF
TRBV10-3 | CAISEGQGYSYEQYF
TRBV28 | CASSPRWEKLFF
TRBV11-2 | CASSLARQETQYF
TRBV7-6 | CASSPKSGRPYEQYF
TRBV28 | CASQSFSGANVLTF
TRBV28 | CASSLRKRASTDTQYF
TRBV5-1 | CASREGAQETQYF
TRBV5-1 | CASSLSAGLAYNEQFF
TRBV30 | CACPWAGNSYEQYF
TRBV5-4 | CASSGDRAAGELFF
TRBV15 | CATSGGLAANTGELFF
TRBV2 | CASRRGREGTDTQYF
TRBV28 | CASSVGQAAVEKLFF
TRBV28 | CASSQQDGYTF
TRBV28 | CASSFLDRVGTDTQYF
TRBV19 | CASHDRGGGTQYF
TRBV30 | CAWSVLGWGYTF
TRBV18 | CASSPFSGSTSYEQYF